Given below is one TCR beta chain in context. The sample belongs to a study of T-cell memory formation after mild COVID-19. Study overall: Largely donor-specific TCR clusters were found.

This CDR3 spans 13 amino acids. Germline V CDR1 and CDR2: MNHNS, SASEGT. V shed 7 bases, J shed 5 bases, and the junction held 6 bases outside the gene matches. TCRdb re-analysed the 5' RACE reads in MiXCR, keeping a single row per CDR3 protein. The sample holds a few hundred thousand distinct CDR3 sequences, about 20% seen once. The receptor comes from a man between 18 and 35 years old who had mild COVID-19 (a few samples of this study predate the infection). Cell type and time point are not known. Sequencing used PBMCs or a T cell subset sorted from them (not recorded which). The chain combines TRBV6-1 with TRBJ1-1; 8 nucleotides align to TRBD1. The CDR3 is CASMNRGETEAFF. CDR3 in DNA: TGTGCCAGCATGAACAGGGGGGAGACTGAAGCTTTCTTT.